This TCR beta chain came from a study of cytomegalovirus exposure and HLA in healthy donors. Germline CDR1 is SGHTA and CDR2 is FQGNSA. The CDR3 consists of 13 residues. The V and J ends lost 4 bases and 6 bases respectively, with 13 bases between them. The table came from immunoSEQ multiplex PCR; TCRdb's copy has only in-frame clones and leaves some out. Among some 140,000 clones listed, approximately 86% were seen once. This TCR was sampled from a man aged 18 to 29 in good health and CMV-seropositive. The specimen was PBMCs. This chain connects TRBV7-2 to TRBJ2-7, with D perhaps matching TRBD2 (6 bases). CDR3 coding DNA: TGTGCCAGCAGCTCCGGCCCGGAGGGCGAGCAGTACTTC. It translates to CASSSGPEGEQYF.